The 26 T cell receptor beta chains given below trace back to one sample, sequenced in a study of blood T cell repertoires in COVID-19. Sequencing was performed with immunoSEQ multiplex PCR; in TCRdb, only in-frame clones are kept and a portion is missing. The repertoire holds about 330,000 clones, with roughly 88% as singletons. Sequenced sample: peripheral blood. These receptors came from a woman aged 45-59 years with acute or convalescent COVID-19.

The rearrangement links TRBV20-1 to TRBJ2-1; D unresolved. The V and J ends lost 7 bases and 8 bases respectively, with 12 bases between them. CDR3 size: 11 residues. Germline V gene sequence: CDR1 DFQATT, CDR2 SNEGSKA (reference sequence). Here the CDR3 reads CSGLVIDEQFF. Written as DNA, the CDR3 is TGCAGTGGATTAGTGATCGATGAGCAGTTCTTC.

V usage is TRBV6-2 or TRBV6-3 and J usage is TRBJ1-1, with 8 bases aligning to TRBD1. Germline values: CDR1 MNHEY, CDR2 SVGEGT. The CDR3 spans 17 residues. V gave up 6 bases and J gave up 1 base; unmatched junction bases: 13. The CDR3 DNA reads as TGTGCCAGCAGCAGAACGATCCAGGGGGCAGGGAACACTGAAGCTTTCTTT. It yields the protein CASSRTIQGAGNTEAFF.

This chain uses TRBV10-3 with TRBJ2-7; D ambiguous. Germline assignment: CDR1 ENHRY and CDR2 SYGVKD. Trimming removed 2 bases at V and 0 bases at J, with 8 bases between. The CDR3 spans 14 residues. The CDR3 is CAISERSLSYEQYF. The CDR3 coding sequence is TGTGCCATCAGTGAGCGGTCCCTCTCCTACGAGCAGTACTTC.

The V and J genes are TRBV7-3 and TRBJ2-3; no reliable D call. The CDR3 spans 13 residues. Looked up from germline, CDR1 is SGHTA and CDR2 is FQGTGA. V was trimmed by 2 bases and J by 4 bases, leaving 7 bases between them. The CDR3 sequence is CASSLGLPDTQYF. DNA for the CDR3: TGTGCCAGCAGCTTAGGGCTCCCAGATACGCAGTATTTT.

The chain recombines TRBV28 with TRBJ1-5; no reliable D call. Trimming left V 6 bases short and J 3 bases short, with 9 bases between. The CDR3 totals 13 residues. Germline loops: CDR1 MDHEN, CDR2 SYDVKM. CDR3 sequence (DNA): TGTGCCAGCAGCTCTCTTCCCAATCAGCCCCAGCATTTT. Its protein product is CASSSLPNQPQHF.

The chain is built from TRBV5-6 and TRBJ2-7; D is ambiguous. The V end lost 1 base, the J end lost 0 bases, and 11 bases lay between the germline ends. CDR1 and CDR2 (germline): SGHDT, YYEEEE. This CDR3 is built from 15 residues. Written as DNA, the CDR3 is TGTGCCAGCAGCTTGTACCTGCTACTCTCCTACGAGCAGTACTTC. Its translation is CASSLYLLLSYEQYF.

V gene TRBV18 combines with J gene TRBJ2-5; 7 bases map to TRBD2. The CDR3 has 14 residues. Per the germline V gene, CDR1 is KGHSH and CDR2 is LQKENI. Germline trimming cut 3 bases from V and 6 bases from J; bases unmatched to any gene: 7. The CDR3 region has the DNA TGTGCCAGCTCACCGTGGGAGGGGAGGAAGACCCAGTACTTC. Amino acids: CASSPWEGRKTQYF.

This clone was seen once. The chain links TRBV5-6 to TRBJ2-7; D ambiguous. V was cut by 4 bases and J by 9 bases, with 17 bases left in between. This CDR3 contains 13 residues. Germline assignment: CDR1 SGHDT and CDR2 YYEEEE. The CDR3 DNA sequence: TGTGCCAGCAGCCCTCTAGACTCCCTCGGGCAGTACTTC. Residues: CASSPLDSLGQYF.

The J gene is TRBJ1-5, the V gene TRBV28, with 7 bases that match TRBD1. This CDR3 region has 15 residues. Germline-derived CDR1 and CDR2 are MDHEN and SYDVKM. Trimming at V came to 5 bases and at J to 2 bases, leaving 6 bases not matched to a gene. CDR3 amino acids: CASSPQGGGNQPQHF. CDR3 nucleotide sequence: TGTGCCAGCAGTCCCCAGGGGGGTGGCAATCAGCCCCAGCATTTT.

This clone was seen a handful of times. The V gene is TRBV21-1, the J gene TRBJ1-5. TRBV21-1 is given as a pseudogene. The CDR3 has 12 amino acids. CDR3 sequence (DNA): TGTGCCAGAAGAGAGGGTCATCAGCCCCAGCATTTT. Protein product: CARREGHQPQHF.

The rearrangement uses TRBV5-6 and TRBJ1-3; D is ambiguous. This CDR3 has 12 residues. The germline V and J ends were trimmed by 1 base and 4 bases, with 3 bases remaining between them. Germline loops: CDR1 SGHDT, CDR2 YYEEEE. The CDR3 sequence: CASSLQGNTIYF. In DNA form, the CDR3 reads TGTGCCAGCAGCTTGCAGGGAAACACCATATATTTT.

The gene calls are TRBV6-5 and TRBJ1-5, with D possibly being TRBD1 (6 bases). The CDR3 loop spans 15 amino acids. V was pared by 6 bases and J by 0 bases, with 12 bases between. Germline lookup yields CDR1 MNHEY and CDR2 SVGAGI. In nucleotides, the CDR3 is TGTGCCAGCAGGAGGACAGATTATAGCAATCAGCCCCAGCATTTT. Its protein is CASRRTDYSNQPQHF.

This chain joins TRBV6-5 and TRBJ1-5; the match to TRBD1 covers 9 bases. CDR3 length: 13 residues. The ends lost 8 bases at V and 5 bases at J; junction bases unmatched: 4. CDR1 is MNHEY, CDR2 SVGAGI, per germline. The CDR3 coding sequence is TGTGCCAGCTCCGGGACAGGGTATCAGCCCCAGCATTTT. Amino acids: CASSGTGYQPQHF.

In the case of this clone: At one of its ends the junction is not consistent with the germline gene, which may arise from a read error. The chain uses TRBV3-1 (or the pseudogene TRBV3-2) and TRBJ2-3, with TRBD1 matching 7 bases. The CDR3 extends over 13 amino acids. Germline V gene sequence: CDR1 LGHDT, CDR2 YNNKEL (reference sequence). Written as DNA, the CDR3 is TGTGCCAGCAGCCAAGAACCGCGACAGGGAAGGCATTTT. It yields the protein CASSQEPRQGRHF.

The chain links TRBV12-3 or TRBV12-4 to TRBJ2-7; D ambiguous. The CDR3 has 13 amino acids. V lost 5 bases to trimming and J lost 0 bases, with 8 bases between them. The CDR3 region is CASSDADSYEQYF. CDR3 sequence (DNA): TGTGCCAGCAGTGATGCGGACTCCTACGAGCAGTACTTC.

J is TRBJ2-7 and V is TRBV2; D is possibly TRBD2 (6 bases). The CDR3 covers 11 residues. Germline CDR1 reads SNHLY; CDR2 reads FYNNEI. V shed 4 bases and J shed 11 bases, with 12 bases lying between them. The CDR3 DNA sequence: TGTGCCAGCAGTGCCGGCGGGGTTGAGTACTTC. Protein sequence: CASSAGGVEYF.

This clone was observed once. This sequence joins TRBV5-4 and TRBJ1-2, with TRBD1 as a possible D gene (5 bases). The length of the CDR3 is 16 residues. Germline lookup yields CDR1 SGHNT and CDR2 YYREEE (reference sequence). V lost 6 bases and J 6 bases, leaving 24 bases between the germline ends. CDR3 nucleotides: TGTGCCAGCACCCCATTTGTTGGGGCGGTTGGTGATGGCTACACCTTC. This encodes CASTPFVGAVGDGYTF.

This clone was detected a few times. The J gene is TRBJ2-7, the V gene TRBV30, with a possible D match to TRBD1 (6 bases). Trimming stripped 1 base from V and 4 bases from J, with 11 bases between. This CDR3 is built from 13 residues. Germline CDR1 and CDR2: GTSNPN and SVGIG (reference sequence). CDR3 nucleotide sequence: TGTGCCTGGAGTGCGGGGACATGGTACGAGCAGTACTTC. Protein sequence: CAWSAGTWYEQYF.

The CDR3 loop reads CASSLDRWIENSPLHF. The DNA of the CDR3 is TGTGCCAGCAGTTTGGACAGGTGGATAGAAAATTCACCCCTCCACTTT. The chain carries TRBV27 and TRBJ1-6; TRBD1 matches at 7 bases. Germline V gene lookup returns CDR1 MNHEY and CDR2 SMNVEV (reference sequence). Trimming took 3 bases from V and 7 from J; bases not matched to a gene: 9. This CDR3 is 16 amino acids long.

The chain carries TRBV30 and TRBJ1-1, with TRBD1 as a possible D gene (5 bases). The V and J ends lost 4 bases and 1 base respectively, with 10 bases between them. The CDR3 consists of 13 residues. Germline V gives CDR1 GTSNPN, CDR2 SVGIG (reference sequence). The CDR3 DNA is TGTGCCTGGAAAAGACAGCCGAACACTGAAGCTTTCTTT. Its translation: CAWKRQPNTEAFF. Filled out from reference TRBV30 and TRBJ1-1, the complete variable domain reads SQTIHQWPATLVQPVGSPLSLECTVEGTSNPNLYWYRQAAGRGLQLLFYSVGIGQISSEVPQNLSASRPQDRQFILSSKKLLLSDSGFYLCAWKRQPNTEAFFGQGTRLTVV.

This chain links TRBV5-1 with TRBJ1-4; no clear D gene. The V gene lost 1 base and the J gene lost 8 bases, with 12 bases spanning the gap. Germline CDR1 and CDR2: SGHRS and YFSETQ. The CDR3 has 14 residues. The CDR3, as DNA: TGCGCCAGCAGCTTGACTCCAGGAGGGGAAAAACTGTTTTTT. It yields the protein CASSLTPGGEKLFF.

CDR3 sequence (DNA): TGTGCCAGCAGTGGGTTCCGAGACCAAGAGACCCAGTACTTC. Translation: CASSGFRDQETQYF. J is TRBJ2-5 and V is TRBV2, with unresolved D. Germline-derived CDR1 and CDR2 are SNHLY and FYNNEI. The CDR3 consists of 14 residues. Trimming removed 4 bases from V and 0 bases from J, with 9 bases in between. The full variable domain, its missing parts supplied by reference TRBV2 and TRBJ2-5, is EPEVTQTPSHQVTQMGQEVILRCVPISNHLYFYWYRQILGQKVEFLVSFYNNEISEKSEIFDDQFSVERPDGSNFTLKIRSTKLEDSAMYFCASSGFRDQETQYFGPGTRLLVL.

The chain recombines TRBV24-1 with TRBJ2-2, with 12 bases matching TRBD1. Germline CDR1 KGHDR, CDR2 SFDVKD. Trimming cost V 7 bases and J 6 bases; bases outside gene matches: 5. There are 15 residues in the CDR3. CDR3 in amino acids: CATRGTGGAAGELFF. The CDR3 DNA follows: TGTGCCACCAGGGGGACAGGGGGCGCTGCCGGGGAGCTGTTTTTT.

The rearrangement links TRBV19 to TRBJ1-3, with D maybe TRBD1 (6 bases). The CDR3 has 15 residues. The V and J ends lost 6 bases and 2 bases respectively, with 14 bases between them. Germline V gene sequence: CDR1 LNHDA, CDR2 SQIVND (reference sequence). CDR3 nucleotides: TGTGCCAGTAGCTACAGGGAAGTCCCTGGAAACACCATATATTTT. It encodes CASSYREVPGNTIYF.

V usage is TRBV6-6 and J usage is TRBJ2-7, with D possibly TRBD2 on 5 matching bases. Germline V CDR1 and CDR2: MNHNY, SVGAGI (reference sequence). This CDR3 spans 14 amino acids. Trimming cost V 3 bases and J 2 bases, with 11 bases left between them. The CDR3 loop reads CASSYSRETYEQYF. The CDR3 nucleotides are TGTGCCAGCAGTTATAGTCGGGAAACCTACGAGCAGTACTTC.

The V gene is TRBV30, the J gene TRBJ2-5, with D possibly matching TRBD1 (7 bases). This CDR3 is built from 13 residues. The V end lost 5 bases, the J end lost 3 bases, and 13 bases lay between the germline ends. CDR1 and CDR2 (germline): GTSNPN, SVGIG (reference sequence). Here the CDR3 reads CAWGGTVEETQYF. The CDR3 DNA sequence: TGTGCCTGGGGAGGGACAGTAGAAGAGACCCAGTACTTC.